This T cell receptor (beta chain) appears in the sequencing data of a study of siplizumab effects on memory and regulatory T cells. Study results and limitations: Among alloreactive clones, only a minor fraction mapped to unstimulated subsets. The naive T cell population seemed more diverse than memory cells and seemed a major contributor to the alloresponse. Assignment of a naive or memory phenotype failed for roughly 75-95% of the proliferating CD4+ or CD8+ clones.

For every sample, 90,000 to 100,000 TCR templates were assayed. Produced via immunoSEQ multiplex PCR; TCRdb's table is partial and in-frame only. The data show 95,000 to 110,000 clones, with over 90% seen just once and approximately 0.62% held by the top ten. A note on this clone: Its antigen is unknown.

CDR1 is SGHDN, CDR2 FVKESK, per germline. CDR3 length equals 14 residues. The germline V and J ends were trimmed by 3 bases and 7 bases, with 15 bases remaining between them. The sequencing input was Tregs sorted from blood. J is TRBJ2-5 and V is TRBV14; no clear D gene. The receptor was isolated from a human donor in good health. The CDR3 nucleotides read TGTGCCAGCAGCCATAGGACCCTGTCAGGGACCCAGTACTTC. It translates to CASSHRTLSGTQYF.